Listed below are T cell receptor beta chains from one sample, sequenced in a study of T cells in Graves' hyperthyroidism and ophthalmopathy. TCRdb independently ran MiXCR on the multiplex PCR reads; one entry per CDR3 protein. The table lists 600,000 or so distinct CDR3 sequences, 13% to 15% of them singletons. Sequencing was carried out using blood. The receptors were sampled from a woman aged 45-60 years with Graves' ophthalmopathy. The CDR3 runs from the conserved cysteine through the conserved F or W. The D gene is left open where the match is weak. A row's size may be missing; if present it is once, few, many or a size class.

v_gene	j_gene	abundance	d_gene	CDR3aa	CDR3nt
TRBV9	TRBJ2-7	few	NA	CASSERDGSYEQYF	TGTGCCAGCAGCGAAAGGGACGGCTCCTACGAGCAGTACTTC
TRBV5-4	TRBJ2-5	few	NA	CASSPFPQETQYF	TGTGCCAGCAGCCCCTTCCCACAAGAGACCCAGTACTTC
TRBV2	TRBJ2-3	many	NA	CASSEVRGTDTQYF	TGTGCCAGCAGTGAGGTCAGGGGCACAGATACGCAGTATTTT
TRBV12-3/TRBV12-4	TRBJ2-1	many	TRBD2	CASTRTSGFEQFF	TGTGCCAGCACCAGGACTAGCGGGTTTGAGCAGTTCTTC
TRBV3-1	TRBJ1-1	many	TRBD1	CASSRGTGLAEAFF	TGTGCCAGCAGCCGGGGGACAGGGCTCGCTGAAGCTTTCTTT
TRBV3-1	TRBJ2-3	NA	NA	CASSQVLQGYTDTQYF	TGTGCCAGCAGCCAAGTACTACAGGGATACACAGATACGCAGTATTTT
TRBV20-1	TRBJ2-1	many	NA	CSASVPNNEQFF	TGCAGTGCTAGTGTCCCCAACAATGAGCAGTTCTTC
TRBV9	TRBJ1-3	few	NA	CASTSGSSSGNTIYF	TGTGCCAGCACGTCGGGGTCCAGCTCTGGAAACACCATATATTTT
TRBV7-2	TRBJ2-2	few	TRBD2	CASSALAGESRGELFF	TGTGCCAGCAGCGCACTAGCGGGAGAGTCTCGTGGGGAGCTGTTTTTT
TRBV2	TRBJ1-5	NA	NA	CASSVEGSNQPQHF	TGTGCCAGCAGTGTCGAAGGCAGCAATCAGCCCCAGCATTTT